The 16 T cell receptor beta chains given below trace back to one sample, sequenced in a study of blood T cell repertoires in COVID-19. Using immunoSEQ multiplex PCR, the repertoire was profiled, and TCRdb retains in-frame clones only, with some absent. Of approximately 250,000 clones in the sample, approximately 84% are singletons; the top ten hold approximately 9%. Sequenced input: peripheral blood. The receptors derive from a human donor in a cohort sampled during active COVID-19.

The J gene is TRBJ2-7, the V gene TRBV5-4, with 9 nucleotides matching TRBD1. This CDR3 spans 13 amino acids. V gave up 4 bases and J gave up 6 bases; unmatched junction bases: 5. Germline CDR1 and CDR2: SGHNT and YYREEE (reference sequence). CDR3: CASSAATGGEQYF. As DNA, the CDR3 is TGTGCCAGCAGCGCGGCGACAGGGGGCGAGCAGTACTTC.

This clone has just a few counts. The chain is built from TRBV7-9 and TRBJ1-2; a weak D match, TRBD1 (5 bases). With 4 bases removed from V and 0 bases from J, the gap between germline ends came to 21 bases. The germline V gene encodes CDR1 SEHNR and CDR2 FQNEAQ (reference sequence). The CDR3 is made up of 18 amino acids. CDR3 sequence (DNA): TGTGCCAGCAGCTCCAAAGCCCACGCAGGGCCGGCTAACTATGGCTACACCTTC. Translating it yields CASSSKAHAGPANYGYTF.

This clone has only one observation. The chain employs TRBV6-5 and TRBJ1-2; 7 bases are a match to TRBD1. The CDR3 is made up of 14 amino acids. After removal of 9 bases from V and 6 bases from J, the junction contained 13 bases not matched to a gene. The germline gives CDR1 MNHEY, CDR2 SVGAGI. As DNA, the CDR3 is TGTGCCAGTCGGACAGGCGAAATCCCGGATGGCTACACCTTC. As protein: CASRTGEIPDGYTF.

The J gene is TRBJ2-2, the V gene TRBV6-5, with D tentatively TRBD2 (5 bases). The length of the CDR3 is 15 residues. Trimming took off 7 bases at V and 4 bases at J, with 16 bases between the two ends. Germline CDR1 MNHEY, CDR2 SVGAGI. CDR3 sequence (DNA): TGTGCCAGCAAAGGAGGCGCCACCTTCACCGGGGAGCTGTTTTTT. Translated: CASKGGATFTGELFF.

The chain recombines TRBV2 with TRBJ1-1; D perhaps matches TRBD1 (6 bases). The ends were cut back, 2 bases at V and 1 base at J, with 8 bases in the middle. Germline V gives CDR1 SNHLY, CDR2 FYNNEI. The CDR3 covers 14 residues. The CDR3 is CASSEQGQNTEAFF. The CDR3 nucleotides read TGTGCCAGCAGTGAACAGGGGCAGAACACTGAAGCTTTCTTT.

This clone was observed a few times. The chain recombines TRBV18 with TRBJ1-1; tentatively, D is TRBD1 (5 bases). Between the trimmed V and J ends, which lost 3 bases and 1 base, there was a span of 12 bases. CDR3 size: 15 residues. Germline V gene data show CDR1 as KGHSH and CDR2 as LQKENI. CDR3 amino acids: CASSPSRGRNTEAFF. CDR3 nucleotides: TGTGCCAGCTCACCGAGCCGGGGGAGGAACACTGAAGCTTTCTTT. Variable domain in full (rest from reference TRBV18 and TRBJ1-1): NAGVMQNPRHLVRRRGQEARLRCSPMKGHSHVYWYRQLPEEGLKFMVYLQKENIIDESGMPKERFSAEFPKEGPSILRIQQVVRGDSAAYFCASSPSRGRNTEAFFGQGTRLTVV.

This chain links TRBV2 with TRBJ1-1; TRBD1 matches 8 bases. Germline V CDR1 and CDR2: SNHLY, FYNNEI. Trimming cost V 5 bases and J 2 bases; bases outside gene matches: 7. The CDR3 runs to 15 residues. CDR3 protein: CASSLQGQGNTEAFF. The CDR3 bases are TGTGCCAGCAGTTTACAAGGACAGGGAAACACTGAAGCTTTCTTT.

This chain uses TRBV3-1 (or the pseudogene TRBV3-2) with TRBJ1-1, with D perhaps matching TRBD1 (6 bases). The V end was cut by 7 bases, the J end by 5 bases, with 14 bases between. The V gene's germline CDR1 is LGHDT and CDR2 YNNKEL (reference sequence). The length of the CDR3 is 13 residues. The CDR3 protein is CASMAGRGTEAFF. DNA for the CDR3: TGTGCCAGCATGGCCGGGAGGGGGACTGAAGCTTTCTTT.

The CDR3 here is CASSMGHYGNTIYF. DNA of the CDR3: TGTGCCAGTAGTATGGGGCATTACGGAAACACCATATATTTT. The gene calls are TRBV19 and TRBJ1-3; TRBD1 might be the D (5 bases). The germline V and J ends were trimmed by 3 bases and 4 bases, with 10 bases remaining between them. The CDR3 sequence is 14 residues long. Germline V lookup: CDR1 LNHDA, CDR2 SQIVND (reference sequence).

In this sample, this clone turned up a few times. The V call is TRBV4-2, the J call TRBJ2-3; tentative D call: TRBD2 (5 bases). This CDR3 has 17 residues. CDR1 and CDR2 from the germline V gene are LGHNA and YNFKEQ. The germline V and J ends were trimmed by 0 bases and 0 bases, with 13 bases remaining between them. The CDR3 region has the DNA TGTGCCAGCAGCCAAGATTATCGGAGCGGAAGCACAGATACGCAGTATTTT. Residues: CASSQDYRSGSTDTQYF.

The chain is built from TRBV5-5 and TRBJ2-7; TRBD2 matches at 11 bases. Per germline, CDR1 SGHKS and CDR2 YYEKEE (reference sequence). The CDR3 totals 15 residues. The ends lost 2 bases at V and 1 base at J; junction bases unmatched: 2. The CDR3 nucleotides are TGTGCCAGCAGCTTCGGGACTAGCGGTTCCTACGAGCAGTACTTC. It is translated as CASSFGTSGSYEQYF.

The V and J genes are TRBV6-5 and TRBJ2-5, with 8 bases identical to TRBD1. V gave up 1 base and J gave up 2 bases; unmatched junction bases: 6. Germline lookup yields CDR1 MNHEY and CDR2 SVGAGI. The CDR3 length is 16 residues. DNA for the CDR3: TGTGCCAGCAGTTACTTAACAGGGGGATCGCAAGAGACCCAGTACTTC. The encoded protein is CASSYLTGGSQETQYF.

The table lists this clone with a count of one. This chain links TRBV6-6 with TRBJ2-3; TRBD2 might be the D (5 bases). V shed 7 bases and J shed 2 bases, with 13 bases lying between them. The CDR3 covers 14 residues. CDR1 is MNHNY and CDR2 is SVGAGI in the germline V gene (reference sequence). DNA of the CDR3: TGTGCCAGCATTTCTCAGCGGACCACAGATACGCAGTATTTT. Its translation is CASISQRTTDTQYF.

This clone was seen a handful of times. This specimen includes other DNA sequences encoding the same CDR3. The chain combines TRBV7-2 with TRBJ2-2, with 7 bases matching TRBD1. The CDR3 loop spans 14 amino acids. The germline V gene has CDR1 SGHTA and CDR2 FQGNSA. After removal of 5 bases from V and 2 bases from J, the junction contained 2 bases not matched to a gene. The CDR3 DNA sequence: TGTGCCAGCAGCCGGGACAGCAACACCGGGGAGCTGTTTTTT. Residues: CASSRDSNTGELFF. The variable domain in full, completed from reference TRBV7-2 and TRBJ2-2, reads GAGVSQSPSNKVTEKGKDVELRCDPISGHTALYWYRQSLGQGLEFLIYFQGNSAPDKSGLPSDRFSAERTGGSVSTLTIQRTQQEDSAVYLCASSRDSNTGELFFGEGSRLTVL.

The chain joins TRBV10-1 to TRBJ2-1, with a possible D match to TRBD2 (6 bases). V lost 2 bases and J 5 bases, leaving 16 bases between the germline ends. Germline V gene lookup returns CDR1 WNHNN and CDR2 SYGVQD (reference sequence). The CDR3 is 16 amino acids. The CDR3 DNA is TGCGCCAGCAGTGAGATGGGCGGGAAAAGAAACAATGAGCAGTTCTTC. It encodes CASSEMGGKRNNEQFF.

This chain's CDR3 is CASSHWTGYEETQYF. The CDR3 DNA sequence: TGCGCCAGCAGCCACTGGACAGGGTACGAGGAGACCCAGTACTTC. The chain has TRBV4-3 and TRBJ2-5; 8 bases are shared with TRBD1. The length of the CDR3 is 15 residues. The trim removed 3 bases at V and 5 bases at J, leaving 8 bases unmatched. Germline V lookup: CDR1 LGHNA, CDR2 YSLEER.